Listed here are 20 T cell receptor beta chains from one sample, sequenced in a study of regulatory T cells in long-lasting Graves disease. Time point reported: newly diagnosed GD, antithyroid drugs for less than 3 months. Extracted RNA from PBMCs served as the source of the TCR library. Combining iRepertoire HTBI primers with Arm-PCR of CDR3 regions, the authors built TCR beta libraries. TCRdb reprocessed the multiplex PCR reads with MiXCR, giving one entry per CDR3 protein. This table holds hundreds of thousands of distinct CDR3 sequences, 15% to 20% found once. These data were likewise used in another study, on T cells in Graves' hyperthyroidism and ophthalmopathy.

The sample in question was peripheral blood mononuclear cells (PBMCs), obtained at new diagnosis, from a patient treated with antithyroid drugs. The receptors derive from a man aged 40-49 years with Graves disease.

V and J are TRBV6-1 and TRBJ2-4; the match to TRBD1 covers 8 bases. There are 18 residues in the CDR3. Per germline, CDR1 MNHNS and CDR2 SASEGT. With V trimmed by 2 bases and J by 3 bases, 12 bases remained unmatched. This CDR3 is CASSESRARGLDKNIQYF. As DNA, the CDR3 is TGTGCCAGCAGTGAATCCAGAGCCAGGGGGCTGGACAAAAACATTCAGTACTTC.

This clonotype was observed a few times. V and J are TRBV9 and TRBJ1-2, with D tentatively TRBD1 (5 bases). The CDR3 length is 11 residues. Trimming removed 4 bases from V and 10 bases from J, with 11 bases in between. CDR1 SGDLS and CDR2 YYNGEE come from the germline V gene. The CDR3 DNA sequence: TGTGCCAGCAGCCGGGGGACGGCCTACACCTTC. It encodes CASSRGTAYTF.

At least ten counts were recorded for this clonotype. J is TRBJ2-2 and V is TRBV12-3 or TRBV12-4; 9 positions agree with TRBD2. The CDR3 runs to 15 residues. Trimming at V came to 3 bases and at J to 5 bases, leaving 4 bases not matched to a gene. The DNA of the CDR3 is TGTGCCAGCAGTTTTCAAAGCGGGGGGACCGGGGAGCTGTTTTTT. Translated: CASSFQSGGTGELFF.

Comments on this clonotype: A far larger clone is one base from this, pointing to a likely read error. The genes are TRBV27 and TRBJ2-1; D may correspond to TRBD1 or TRBD2 (6 bases each). Germline CDR1 MNHEY, CDR2 SMNVEV (reference sequence). The length of the CDR3 is 14 residues. Trimming took off 6 bases at V and 10 bases at J, with 19 bases between the two ends. The CDR3 reads CASRDGGGSYEQFF. The CDR3 bases are TGTGCCAGCAGGGACGGGGGCGGCTCCTACGAGCAGTTCTTC.

This clonotype showed up just a few times. The V gene is TRBV10-3, the J gene TRBJ1-5; D remains ambiguous. The CDR3 runs 12 residues. Germline V CDR1 and CDR2: ENHRY, SYGVKD. V shed 7 bases and J shed 6 bases, with 10 bases lying between them. The chain's CDR3 is CAIKSPGQPQHF. In DNA form, the CDR3 reads TGTGCCATCAAGAGCCCTGGTCAGCCCCAGCATTTT.

At least ten counts were recorded for this clonotype. This chain connects TRBV3-1 to TRBJ2-3; D remains ambiguous. The CDR3 spans 13 residues. V was cut by 1 base and J by 6 bases, with 8 bases left in between. Germline assignment: CDR1 LGHDT and CDR2 YNNKEL (reference sequence). DNA of the CDR3: TGTGCCAGCAGCCAAGGAGGAAGGGATACGCAGTATTTT. Encoded protein: CASSQGGRDTQYF.

This clonotype was counted many times. The gene calls are TRBV6-2 or TRBV6-3 and TRBJ2-7, with 8 bases matching TRBD1. V lost 2 bases to trimming and J lost 4 bases; unmatched junction nucleotides: 4. The CDR3 is 14 amino acids. CDR1 and CDR2 (germline): MNHEY, SVGEGT. This CDR3 reads CASSYDRGKYEQYF. CDR3 DNA sequence: TGTGCCAGCAGTTACGACAGGGGAAAGTACGAGCAGTACTTC.

This clonotype was recorded many times. This rearrangement joins TRBV28 to TRBJ1-1; 10 bases line up with TRBD1. Trimming at V came to 5 bases and at J to 14 bases, leaving 17 bases not matched to a gene. CDR3 size: 15 residues. Germline V lookup: CDR1 MDHEN, CDR2 SYDVKM. The CDR3 DNA reads as TGTGCCAGCAGTCCACCGCGGACAGGGGGGGATGGTTGCTTCTTT. This translates into CASSPPRTGGDGCFF.

This clonotype was observed at least ten times. The gene calls are TRBV5-1 and TRBJ2-2; the match to TRBD1 covers 7 bases. From germline, CDR1 is SGHRS and CDR2 YFSETQ. The CDR3 totals 17 residues. The V and J ends lost 4 bases and 0 bases, in that order; junction bases with no gene match: 9. CDR3 DNA: TGCGCCAGCAGCCGCGGGTCGGGACAGTCGAACACCGGGGAGCTGTTTTTT. It codes for CASSRGSGQSNTGELFF.

V usage is TRBV7-9 and J usage is TRBJ2-3; 8 nucleotides align to TRBD2. The germline gives CDR1 SEHNR, CDR2 FQNEAQ (reference sequence). The CDR3 length is 16 residues. V trimming: 0 bases; J trimming: 2 bases; junction bases outside the gene matches: 4. Here the CDR3 DNA reads TGTGCCAGCAGCTTAGCTAGCGGGACGTCCACAGATACGCAGTATTTT. It specifies CASSLASGTSTDTQYF.

This rearrangement joins TRBV9 to TRBJ2-5; no reliable D call. Germline CDR1 is SGDLS and CDR2 is YYNGEE. Trimming removed 1 base at V and 3 bases at J, with 16 bases between. The CDR3 is 16 residues long. This CDR3 is CASSVLARGVEETQYF. The CDR3 nucleotides are TGTGCCAGCAGCGTATTGGCGAGAGGAGTAGAAGAGACCCAGTACTTC.

This clonotype has ten or more counts. The J gene is TRBJ2-5, the V gene TRBV28; D gene unclear. The CDR3 contains 21 residues. Germline V CDR1 and CDR2: MDHEN, SYDVKM. CDR3 sequence: CLPPGQTLTLLKQSHLETQYF. The DNA for the CDR3 is TGTTTACCCCCTGGGCAGACCCTCACCCTTTTGAAACAAAGCCACCTCGAGACCCAGTACTTC.

At least ten counts were recorded for this clonotype. The V call is TRBV6-2 or TRBV6-3, the J call TRBJ2-3, with TRBD2 as a possible D gene (5 bases). This CDR3 is built from 14 residues. Trimming removed 0 bases at V and 7 bases at J, with 11 bases between. The germline V gene has CDR1 MNHEY and CDR2 SVGEGT. DNA of the CDR3: TGTGCCAGCAGTTACTCGGGCGGGTCGTATACGCAGTATTTT. Amino acid sequence: CASSYSGGSYTQYF.

The chain couples TRBV28 to TRBJ1-6; perhaps TRBD1 as D (6 bases). Trimming removed 6 bases from V and 8 bases from J, with 20 bases in between. Germline V gene lookup returns CDR1 MDHEN and CDR2 SYDVKM. This CDR3 has 16 amino acids. CDR3 sequence: CASSNPLLTGYSPLHF. CDR3 DNA: TGTGCCAGCAGCAACCCGCTGCTAACAGGGTATTCACCCCTCCACTTT.

The chain carries TRBV5-1 and TRBJ2-4; TRBD2 matches 14 bases. After removal of 3 bases from V and 4 bases from J, the junction contained 15 bases not matched to a gene. Germline V gene sequence: CDR1 SGHRS, CDR2 YFSETQ. The CDR3 covers 20 residues. CDR3 coding DNA: TGCGCCAGCAGCTCCGACCCGGGACTAGCGGGGGCCCAAAAGAAAAACATTCAGTACTTC. Encoded protein: CASSSDPGLAGAQKKNIQYF.

The genes are TRBV2 and TRBJ2-5, with D perhaps TRBD1 (6 bases). Germline V gives CDR1 SNHLY, CDR2 FYNNEI. There are 12 residues in the CDR3. The V and J ends lost 7 bases and 2 bases respectively, with 8 bases between them. The CDR3 reads CASTDRQETQYF. CDR3 DNA: TGTGCCAGCACGGACAGACAAGAGACCCAGTACTTC.

This clonotype was recorded at least ten times. V is TRBV12-3 or TRBV12-4 and J is TRBJ2-7, with TRBD1 identical over 11 bases. Trimming took 2 bases from V and 4 from J; bases not matched to a gene: 10. The CDR3 extends over 17 amino acids. The CDR3 region is CASSLTSGTGGLYEQYF. The CDR3 DNA follows: TGTGCCAGCAGTTTAACCTCCGGGACAGGGGGTTTATACGAGCAGTACTTC.

The table lists this clonotype with many counts. The rearrangement uses TRBV7-6 and TRBJ1-4; D unresolved. V was trimmed by 2 bases and J by 6 bases, leaving 10 bases between them. The CDR3 loop spans 14 amino acids. CDR1 and CDR2 from the germline V gene are SGHVS and FNYEAQ. The CDR3 DNA sequence: TGTGCCAGCAGCTTATTAGTCCAGGATGAAAAACTGTTTTTT. Protein sequence: CASSLLVQDEKLFF.

Remarks on this clonotype: A far larger clone is a single base away, which makes a read error likely. The chain carries TRBV11-1 and TRBJ2-5; TRBD2 aligns across 10 bases. CDR3 length: 17 amino acids. CDR1 and CDR2 (germline): SGHAT, FQDESV (reference sequence). CDR3 in amino acids: CTSSQDGQRGGEETQYF. CDR3 nucleotides: TGTACCAGCAGCCAAGATGGGCAGCGGGGGGGCGAGGAGACCCAGTACTTC.

This clonotype has at least ten counts. The chain couples TRBV28 to TRBJ1-2, with D maybe TRBD1 (6 bases). CDR1 and CDR2 (germline): MDHEN, SYDVKM. V lost 6 bases, J lost 4 bases, and 18 bases lay in between. The CDR3 contains 15 residues. The CDR3 protein is CASSLGRGKGYGYTF. CDR3 DNA sequence: TGTGCCAGCAGCCTGGGGAGGGGGAAGGGCTATGGCTACACCTTC.